The entry below gives a single T cell receptor (beta chain) sequence along with its context. What it binds is unknown. The data stem from a study of vaccination and CD4 T cells after COVID-19. Study information: A positive SARS-CoV-2 nasal swab PCR result was recorded for each convalescent patient; roughly ten were mild and one severe. Samples were collected from a few convalescent patients on day 14 and on days 161 to 241 after vaccination. The stimulus for the cells was overlapping spike peptides derived from SARS-CoV-2, HCoV-NL63, HCoV-OC43 and HCoV-229E.

Sample time point: late sampling 161 to 241 days after vaccination in a few convalescent patients. This sample's treatment: roughly 10-day PBMC culture with coronavirus spike peptide pools or control peptides (ViraFEST assay). ViraFEST stimulated the growth of antigen-specific T cells using peptide pools and subsequently profiled their TCRs by sequencing. Germline-derived CDR1 and CDR2 are ENHRY and SYGVKD. The CDR3 has 14 residues. V shed 3 bases, J shed 4 bases, and the junction held 3 bases outside the gene matches. Sequenced with the Oncomine TCR Beta short-read assay was DNA taken from cultured CD4+ T cells. Each CDR3 protein gets one entry after TCRdb re-called the PCR reads with MiXCR. In the table there are about 23,000 distinct CDR3 sequences, 43% of which are singletons.

The sample here was CD4+ T cells from blood, cultured in vitro, taken about 7 months after SARS-CoV-2 vaccination. The chain carries TRBV10-3 and TRBJ2-5; the match to TRBD1 covers 9 bases. The clonotype was recovered from a human donor who had recovered from COVID-19. The CDR3 reads CAISDGTGSETQYF. Here the CDR3 DNA reads TGTGCCATCAGTGACGGGACAGGGTCAGAGACCCAGTACTTC.